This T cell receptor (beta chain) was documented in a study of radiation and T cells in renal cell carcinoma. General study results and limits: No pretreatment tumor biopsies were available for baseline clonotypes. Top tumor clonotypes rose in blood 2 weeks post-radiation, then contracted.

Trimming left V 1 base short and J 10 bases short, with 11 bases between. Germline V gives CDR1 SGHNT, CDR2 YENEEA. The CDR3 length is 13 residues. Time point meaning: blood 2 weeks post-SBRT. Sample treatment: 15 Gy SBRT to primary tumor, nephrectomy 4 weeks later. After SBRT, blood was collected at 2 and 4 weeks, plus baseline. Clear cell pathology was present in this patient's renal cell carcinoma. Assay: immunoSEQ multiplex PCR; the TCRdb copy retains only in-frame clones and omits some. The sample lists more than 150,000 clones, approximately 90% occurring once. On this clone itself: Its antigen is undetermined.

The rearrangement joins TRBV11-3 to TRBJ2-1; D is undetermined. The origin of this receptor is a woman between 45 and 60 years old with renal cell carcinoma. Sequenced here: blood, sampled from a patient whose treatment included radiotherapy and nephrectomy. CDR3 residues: CASSLGASLEQFF. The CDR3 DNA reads TGTGCCAGCAGCTTAGGAGCCTCCCTGGAGCAGTTCTTC. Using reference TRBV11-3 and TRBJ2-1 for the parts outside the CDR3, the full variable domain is EAGVVQSPRYKIIEKKQPVAFWCNPISGHNTLYWYLQNLGQGPELLIRYENEEAVDDSQLPKDRFSAERLKGVDSTLKIQPAELGDSAVYLCASSLGASLEQFFGPGTRLTVL.